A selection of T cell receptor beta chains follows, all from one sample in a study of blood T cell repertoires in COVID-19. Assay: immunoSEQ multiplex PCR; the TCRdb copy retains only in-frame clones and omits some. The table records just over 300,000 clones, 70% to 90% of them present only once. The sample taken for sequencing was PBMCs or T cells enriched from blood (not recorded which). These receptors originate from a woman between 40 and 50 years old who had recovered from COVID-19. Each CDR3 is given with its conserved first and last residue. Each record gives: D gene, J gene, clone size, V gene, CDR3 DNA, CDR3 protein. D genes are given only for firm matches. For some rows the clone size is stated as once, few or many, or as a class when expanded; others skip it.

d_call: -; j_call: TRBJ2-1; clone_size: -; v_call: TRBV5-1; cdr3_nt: TGCGCCAGCAGGGCGACAGGATCCTACAATGAGCAGTTCTTC; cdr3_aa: CASRATGSYNEQFF
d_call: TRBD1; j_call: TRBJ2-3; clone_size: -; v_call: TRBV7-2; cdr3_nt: TGTGCCAGCAGCTTAACGGACAGGGGGACAGATACGCAGTATTTT; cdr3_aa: CASSLTDRGTDTQYF
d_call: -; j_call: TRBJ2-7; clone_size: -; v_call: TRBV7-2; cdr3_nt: TGTGCCAGCAGCTCCCTAGGCAACCCCTACGAGCAGTACTTC; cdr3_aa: CASSSLGNPYEQYF
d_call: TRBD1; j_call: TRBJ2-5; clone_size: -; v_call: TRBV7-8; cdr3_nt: TGTGCCAGCAGCCCCCGACAGGGCTGGGGGGAGACCCAGTACTTC; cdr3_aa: CASSPRQGWGETQYF
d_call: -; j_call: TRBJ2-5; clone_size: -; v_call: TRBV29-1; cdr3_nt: TGCAGCGTGGAGGTTGTGGTAGGAAGGCCGACGCAAGAGACCCAGTACTTC; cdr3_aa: CSVEVVVGRPTQETQYF
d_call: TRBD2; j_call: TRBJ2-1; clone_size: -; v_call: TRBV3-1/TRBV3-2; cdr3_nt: TGTGCCAGCAGCTATAGCGGGTTGAGGGCATACAATGAGCAGTTCTTC; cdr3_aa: CASSYSGLRAYNEQFF
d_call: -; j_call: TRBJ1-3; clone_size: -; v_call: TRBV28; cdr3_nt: TGTGCCAGCAGTTCACAGGCTTTCTCTGGAAACACCATATATTTT; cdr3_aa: CASSSQAFSGNTIYF
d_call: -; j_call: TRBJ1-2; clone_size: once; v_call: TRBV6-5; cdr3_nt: TGTGCCAGCAGTTACTCGAGCCGCGGAATCTATGGCTACACCTTC; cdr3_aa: CASSYSSRGIYGYTF
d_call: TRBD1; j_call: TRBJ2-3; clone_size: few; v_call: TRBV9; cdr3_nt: TGTGCCAGCAGCGTAGGAGGTGGGACAGGCGTCACAGATACGCAGTATTTT; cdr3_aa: CASSVGGGTGVTDTQYF
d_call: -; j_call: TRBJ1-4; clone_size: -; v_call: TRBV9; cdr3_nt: TGTGCCAGCAGCGTACGGCAGGAAGGTGAAAAACTGTTTTTT; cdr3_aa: CASSVRQEGEKLFF
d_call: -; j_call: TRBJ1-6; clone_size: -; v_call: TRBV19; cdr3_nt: TGTGCCAGTAGTCAACAGTATAATTCACCCCTCCACTTT; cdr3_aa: CASSQQYNSPLHF
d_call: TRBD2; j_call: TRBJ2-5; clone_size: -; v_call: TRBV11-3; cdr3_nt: TGTGCCAGCAGGAGCGGGGGGGTGGAGACCCAGTACTTC; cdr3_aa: CASRSGGVETQYF
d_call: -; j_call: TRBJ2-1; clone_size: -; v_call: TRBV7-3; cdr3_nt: TGTGCCAGCAGCTTGGGCAGGGGGGATGAGCAGTTCTTC; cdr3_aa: CASSLGRGDEQFF
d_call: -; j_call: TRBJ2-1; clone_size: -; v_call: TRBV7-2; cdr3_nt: TGTGCCAGCAGCTTAGGGACTGCGTACAATGAGCAGTTCTTC; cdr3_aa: CASSLGTAYNEQFF
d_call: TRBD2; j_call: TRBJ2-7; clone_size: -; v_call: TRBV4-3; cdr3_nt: TGCGCCAGCAGCCAAGATCGTCTCGGGGTAGCGGGAGGGCAAGAGCAGTACTTC; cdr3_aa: CASSQDRLGVAGGQEQYF
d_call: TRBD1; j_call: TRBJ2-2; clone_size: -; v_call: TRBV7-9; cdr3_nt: TGTGCCAGCAGCTTAGCCGGGACAGAGAACACCGGGGAGCTGTTTTTT; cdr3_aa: CASSLAGTENTGELFF
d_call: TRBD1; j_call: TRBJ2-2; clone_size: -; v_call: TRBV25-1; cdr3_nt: TGTGCCAGCAGTGAATCAAGGGCAGGGACAGGCGACACCGGGGAGCTGTTTTTT; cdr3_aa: CASSESRAGTGDTGELFF
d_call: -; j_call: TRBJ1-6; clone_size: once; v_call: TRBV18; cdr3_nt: TGTGCCAGCTCACCACAGGACATCAATTCACCCCTCCACTTT; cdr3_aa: CASSPQDINSPLHF
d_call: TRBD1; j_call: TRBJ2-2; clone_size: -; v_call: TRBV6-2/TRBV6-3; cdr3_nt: TGTGCCAGCAGTAGGACAGGGGAAGCCGGGGAGCTGTTTTTT; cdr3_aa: CASSRTGEAGELFF
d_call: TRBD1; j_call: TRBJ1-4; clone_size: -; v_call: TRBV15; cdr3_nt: TGTGCCACCTCGCAGGGGGCCCCTAATGAAAAACTGTTTTTT; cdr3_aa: CATSQGAPNEKLFF
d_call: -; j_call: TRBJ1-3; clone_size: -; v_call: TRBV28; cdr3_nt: TGTGCCAGCAGGCGGGGGGGAGAAGTCCTTGATCCTGGAAACACCATATATTTT; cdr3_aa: CASRRGGEVLDPGNTIYF
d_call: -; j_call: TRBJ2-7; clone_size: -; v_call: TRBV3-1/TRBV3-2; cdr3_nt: TGTGCCAGCAGCCAAGTTCCCGGGAGAGAGCAGTACTTC; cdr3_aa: CASSQVPGREQYF
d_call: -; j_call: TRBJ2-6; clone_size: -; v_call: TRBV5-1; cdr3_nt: TGCGCCAGCAGCTTGGCTCTCTCTGGGGCCAACGTCCTGACTTTC; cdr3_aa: CASSLALSGANVLTF
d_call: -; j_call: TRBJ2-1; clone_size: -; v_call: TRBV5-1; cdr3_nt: TGCGCCAGCAGCTTGGGAGCGGGCCGGAATGAGCAGTTCTTC; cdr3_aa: CASSLGAGRNEQFF
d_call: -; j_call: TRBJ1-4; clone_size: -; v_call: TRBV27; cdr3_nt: TGTGCCAGCAGTTCCAGGACAGCCCTTAATGAAAAACTGTTTTTT; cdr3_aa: CASSSRTALNEKLFF
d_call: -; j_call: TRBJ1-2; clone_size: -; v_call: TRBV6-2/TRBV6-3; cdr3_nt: TGTGCCAGCAGTCTCTCGGGAGGCAACTATGGCTACACCTTC; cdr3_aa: CASSLSGGNYGYTF
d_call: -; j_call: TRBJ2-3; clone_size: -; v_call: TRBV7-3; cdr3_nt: TGTGCCAGCAGCTTAAGGCAGGGAATCACAGATACGCAGTATTTT; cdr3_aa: CASSLRQGITDTQYF
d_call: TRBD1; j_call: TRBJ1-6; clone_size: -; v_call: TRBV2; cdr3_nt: TGTGCCAGCAGTGAAGCGGGGCCAGGGGGATACTCACCCCTCCACTTT; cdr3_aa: CASSEAGPGGYSPLHF
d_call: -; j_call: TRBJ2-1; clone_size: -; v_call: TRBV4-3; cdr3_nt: TGCGCCAGCAGCCAAGAACCCGGGGACTCCCTCAATGAGCAGTTCTTC; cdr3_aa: CASSQEPGDSLNEQFF
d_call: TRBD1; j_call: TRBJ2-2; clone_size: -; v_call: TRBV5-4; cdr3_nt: TGTGCCAGCAGCTTGATGGGACAGGGGCCCACCGGGGAGCTGTTTTTT; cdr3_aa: CASSLMGQGPTGELFF
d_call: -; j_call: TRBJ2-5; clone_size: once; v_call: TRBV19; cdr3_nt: TGTGCCAGTAGTACGGGACATCTCCAAGAGACCCAGTACTTC; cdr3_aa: CASSTGHLQETQYF
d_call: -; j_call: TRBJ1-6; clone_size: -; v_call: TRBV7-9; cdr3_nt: TGTGCCAGCAGTGGGAGCAGAGATTCACCCCTCCACTTT; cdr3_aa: CASSGSRDSPLHF
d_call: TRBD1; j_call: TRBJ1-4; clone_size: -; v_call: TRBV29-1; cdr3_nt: TGCAGCGTAACAGGGGCAACTAATGAAAAACTGTTTTTT; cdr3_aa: CSVTGATNEKLFF
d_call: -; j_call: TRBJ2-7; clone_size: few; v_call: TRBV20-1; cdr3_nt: TGCAGTGCTAGTAAAGACACCTCCTACGAGCAGTACTTC; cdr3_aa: CSASKDTSYEQYF
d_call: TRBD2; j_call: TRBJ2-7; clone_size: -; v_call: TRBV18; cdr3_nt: TGTGCCAGCTCAAGAGCGGGGGGCTACTACGAGCAGTACTTC; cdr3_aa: CASSRAGGYYEQYF
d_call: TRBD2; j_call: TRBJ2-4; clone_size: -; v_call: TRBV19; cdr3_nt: TGTGCCAGTAGTATCAGAGCGGGGGATGGGAAAAACATTCAGTACTTC; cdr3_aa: CASSIRAGDGKNIQYF
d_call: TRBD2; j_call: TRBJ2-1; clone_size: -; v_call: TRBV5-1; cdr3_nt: TGCGCCAGCAGCGCCGGGGGGACCGCTTCCCACAATGAGCAGTTCTTC; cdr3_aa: CASSAGGTASHNEQFF
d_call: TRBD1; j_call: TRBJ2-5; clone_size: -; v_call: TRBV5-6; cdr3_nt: TGTGCCAGCAGCCTGGGACAGCAAGAGACCCAGTACTTC; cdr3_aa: CASSLGQQETQYF